This T cell receptor beta chain was identified in a study of beta chain features in type 1 diabetes (dated by TCRdb to the late 2010s). Context from the whole study: Mean age, gender distribution, total cell number and subset yield did not differ between patients and healthy donors. The study compared TCRB repertoires of sorted circulating CD4+ T cell subsets between recently diagnosed type 1 diabetes patients and matched healthy donors. Across all samples, around 100 million sorted cells were examined, and cell number per subset correlated strongly with RNA yield. Naive and central memory subsets were obtained from all 30 or so donors, but regulatory and stem cell-like memory subsets were isolated from only 8 patients and roughly eight healthy donors.

There are many counts of this clone. Its antigen target is currently unknown. No much larger clone exists at a distance of one base, and base qualities are not known. Taken from the germline V gene, the CDR1 and CDR2 loops are KGHSH and LQKENI. V was cut back by 4 bases and J by 4 bases, leaving a gap of 10 bases between them. The CDR3 sequence holds 13 residues, the cysteine and phenylalanine included. Only the CDR3 DNA is retained, 39 bases long and in frame from the first base. The entire amount of isolated RNA was reverse transcribed using the High Capacity cDNA Reverse Transcription Kit, so the sequenced TCRB transcripts were expressed ones. Deep immunoSEQ sequencing was performed on naive, central memory and regulatory T cell samples, with an average of approximately 3.9 million total reads per sample. After sorted cells were lysed in RLT buffer, RNA was extracted with DNase-treated RNeasy Micro or Mini kits, with the choice depending on cell number. Each cell subset was processed separately to prevent cross-contamination, with patient and healthy donor samples processed together. TCRB sequences were amplified from cDNA with the immunoSEQ multiplex PCR, producing 87-bp fragments spanning the CDR3 region. The amplicons were sequenced using the Illumina HiSeq platform. In the paper's pipeline: PCR bias was computationally corrected using synthetic template baselines, reads within Hamming distance 2 were collapsed, and singletons that could not be merged were discarded. By aligning reads against IMGT, V, D and J genes, CDR3 length, and insertions or deletions at six rearrangement sites were assigned. Within each subset, clonotype counts were normalized to the number of sorted cells before true diversity and Gini coefficients were calculated with the tcR R package. Repertoire sharing was quantified using the overlap coefficient calculated on TCRB nucleotide sequences. The immuneACCESS repertoire file appears here via TCRdb, limited to in-frame rearrangements. These files lack a portion of the clones; in checked studies, under half of the deficit traces to unresolved V genes, and the cause of the others is not known. The D gene and trimming were derived from the DNA, and the V and J assignments and clone size from that table. The sample table shows 110,000 to 150,000 clones, and 6.9% are seen once. The ten largest account for approximately 1.5% of the sample.

Overall study results and their limits: The naive, central memory and regulatory TCRB repertoires appeared to resemble one another more closely among patients than among healthy donors. Because cDNA was sequenced instead of genomic DNA, activated cells with high expression could be over-represented, although the groups did not differ in activation or CD3 levels. Shorter templates might be favored by PCR, yet because patient and control samples were amplified and corrected together, any such skew would affect both groups equally. In all four CD4+ subsets, TCRB CDR3 length was moderately but significantly shorter in type 1 diabetes patients. HLA sub-analyses involved small numbers of individuals, so any influence of HLA type on TCRB rearrangement remained unresolved. Fewer insertions and more nucleotide deletions at VDJ recombination sites were observed in patients with type 1 diabetes, implying thymic rearrangement abnormalities.

A single peripheral blood draw of approximately 120 mL on average was collected from each donor into heparinised tubes. A BD FACSAria II was used to sort naive, central memory, regulatory and stem cell-like memory CD4+ T cells with a panel that included CD45RO, CCR7, CD25, CD127, CD95 and CD27. Every sorted population had a purity above 98%. PBMCs were isolated right away by Lymphoprep density gradient centrifugation and were stained directly, without culture. Samples were stained and sorted in pairs, with one healthy donor and one patient per experiment, so that batch effects were minimized. The sequenced material came from central memory CD4+ T cells from blood. Recombination joined TRBV18 with TRBJ1-1, with the D gene too uncertain to name. The clonotype was recovered from a woman in her twenties or thirties in good health. The nucleotide sequence reads TGTGCCAGCTCACTGAACGGAGCCACTGAAGCTTTCTTT. Translated, it reads CASSLNGATEAFF.